This record covers a single TCR beta chain. The antigen remains unidentified. Relative to the germline gene, one junction end is altered; a read error may explain this. RNA transcripts yielded amplified TCR beta CDR3 regions. Using the HTBI primer set, a first-round RT-PCR was run on the TCR CDR3. One entry per CDR3 protein results from TCRdb running MiXCR on the multiplex PCR reads. The sample shows roughly 360,000 distinct CDR3 sequences, approximately 15% of them seen only once. The sample belongs to a study of T cells in Graves' hyperthyroidism and ophthalmopathy. The study's findings and limits: Using 13 V-J features, a model discriminated ophthalmopathy from stable hyperthyroidism.

CDR1 and CDR2 (germline): MNHEY, SMNVEV (reference sequence). This CDR3 is 14 amino acids long. The chain uses TRBV27 and TRBJ1-5, with D perhaps matching TRBD1 (5 bases). Input material: blood. This TCR was sampled from a man aged 30 to 45 with Graves' hyperthyroidism that later progressed to Graves' ophthalmopathy. The CDR3, as DNA: TGTGCCGGCAGTTTCGGGGGGGGGTATCAGCCCCAGCATTTT. Translated: CAGSFGGGYQPQHF.